Listed below are T cell receptor beta chains from one sample, sequenced in a study of T cells in localized non-small cell lung cancer. The protocol was immunoSEQ multiplex PCR, while the TCRdb copy is restricted to in-frame clones and leaves out a portion. The top ten clones hold around 6.8% of a sample with 28,000 or so clones, roughly 87% of them seen once. Here the sequenced sample was peripheral blood, taken before any cancer treatment. All receptors come from a male donor aged 60 or over with stage I lung adenocarcinoma. CDR3s include the opening cysteine and the closing phenylalanine or tryptophan.

CDR3 protein,V gene,CDR3 length
CASSWDRGGNVLTF,TRBV5-4,14
CASSLGLAGGLDTQYF,TRBV7-3,16
CASSPRTSGYTDTQYF,TRBV9,16
CASSTSTGYSNQPQHF,TRBV19,16
CASGGAASNQPQHF,TRBV10-2,14
CASSLARPSGGAAPITQYF,TRBV5-4,19
CASSFDQETQYF,TRBV11-2,12
CASTHRVLNLQNIQYF,TRBV2,16
CASSARYRGEKLFF,TRBV6-5,14
CASRPYWDTNYGYTF,TRBV21-1,15
CASKTTGSGNYGYTF,TRBV19,15
CASSYSGGQWDNEQFF,TRBV6-5,16
CASTFSRIPYEQYF,TRBV9,14
CASSQNPQIGYGYTF,TRBV2,15
CASSYQTNTEAFF,TRBV6-5,13
CASSERGDRVQPQHF,TRBV6-1,15
CASSRPGQQYEQYF,TRBV5-6,14
CASSAGYEQYF,TRBV25-1,11
CASSGQGLDKNIQYF,TRBV6-5,15
CASSGDSATNEKLFF,TRBV9,15
CASSRTSGGTDTQYF,TRBV11-2,15
CASSGTGSNYGYTF,TRBV5-1,14
CASSDVTGYHGYTF,TRBV25-1,14
CASSQIQGPNEKLFF,TRBV2,15
CASSLSSNQPQHF,TRBV7-9,13
CASSYSLGGSRGYTF,TRBV6-5,15
CASSPTPGDTEAFF,TRBV6-4,14